Shown below are 8 T cell receptor beta chains from a single sample sequenced in a study of Ad26.COV2.S vaccination and SARS-CoV-2 variants. The method was immunoSEQ multiplex PCR; TCRdb's version includes in-frame clones alone and lacks a portion of them. This table has about 480,000 clones, around 88% appearing once. The sample's treatment: roughly 20 received Ad26.COV2.S at low or high dose, single or two shots; roughly 5 received placebo; per-sample allocation not given. Vaccine and placebo recipients were sampled on day 63 after the first injection. The sample in question was peripheral blood, obtained in a trial of Ad26.COV2.S vaccine versus placebo. These receptor sequences come from a person aged 18 to 65 who received the Ad26.COV2.S COVID-19 vaccine or a placebo.

This clone was seen a single time. The rearrangement links TRBV3-1 (or the pseudogene TRBV3-2) to TRBJ2-5; D unresolved. The germline V gene has CDR1 LGHDT and CDR2 YNNKEL (reference sequence). The V and J ends lost 0 bases and 5 bases respectively, with 10 bases between them. This CDR3 is built from 14 residues. CDR3 nucleotides: TGTGCCAGCAGCCAAGACAGGATTCTTGAGACCCAGTACTTC. Amino acid sequence: CASSQDRILETQYF.

V and J are TRBV5-1 and TRBJ2-7; D not resolved. The ends were cut back, 0 bases at V and 5 bases at J, with 15 bases in the middle. The CDR3 runs to 15 residues. Germline V gene lookup returns CDR1 SGHRS and CDR2 YFSETQ. In DNA form, the CDR3 reads TGCGCCAGCAGCTTGGCGGCCCAAACCCACCACGAGCAGTACTTC. Amino acid sequence: CASSLAAQTHHEQYF. The whole variable domain, filled in from reference TRBV5-1 and TRBJ2-7, reads KAGVTQTPRYLIKTRGQQVTLSCSPISGHRSVSWYQQTPGQGLQFLFEYFSETQRNKGNFPGRFSGRQFSNSRSEMNVSTLELGDSALYLCASSLAAQTHHEQYFGPGTRLTVT.

The rearrangement links TRBV4-3 to TRBJ2-1; 7 bases are shared with TRBD1. Losses at the gene ends were 3 bases for V and 13 bases for J; bases not matched to a gene: 6. This CDR3 is built from 12 residues. Per germline, CDR1 LGHNA and CDR2 YSLEER. The CDR3 DNA is TGCGCCAGCAGCCAGATAGGGACAGACCAGTTCTTC. This encodes CASSQIGTDQFF.

The J gene is TRBJ2-7, the V gene TRBV28; tentatively, D is TRBD1 (5 bases). This CDR3 spans 16 amino acids. The germline V gene has CDR1 MDHEN and CDR2 SYDVKM. V was trimmed by 5 bases and J by 0 bases, leaving 17 bases between them. The CDR3 DNA is TGTGCCAGCAGTCCACACTGGGGCCCTTACTCCTACGAGCAGTACTTC. It translates to CASSPHWGPYSYEQYF.

The chain joins TRBV30 to TRBJ1-3, with 8 bases matching TRBD1. The CDR3 loop spans 15 amino acids. Per the germline V gene, CDR1 is GTSNPN and CDR2 is SVGIG (reference sequence). The J segment lost 0 bases and the V segment lost 1 base, leaving 2 bases of the junction unmatched. CDR3 bases: TGTGCCTGGAGTGGGACAGGGAGCTCTGGAAACACCATATATTTT. Residues: CAWSGTGSSGNTIYF.

The chain carries TRBV5-1 and TRBJ1-1; D perhaps matches TRBD1 (5 bases). This CDR3 has 16 amino acids. The germline V and J ends were trimmed by 0 bases and 1 base, with 13 bases remaining between them. CDR1 SGHRS and CDR2 YFSETQ come from the germline V gene. Here the CDR3 reads CASSLVGKGANTEAFF. The CDR3, as DNA: TGCGCCAGCAGCTTGGTAGGGAAAGGGGCGAACACTGAAGCTTTCTTT.

The rearrangement joins TRBV6-2 or TRBV6-3 to TRBJ1-2, with a weak D call TRBD1 (5 bases). In germline, CDR1 is MNHEY, CDR2 SVGEGT. Trimming cost V 5 bases and J 8 bases, with 12 bases left between them. The length of the CDR3 is 12 residues. The CDR3 loop is CASSGTASGYTF. The CDR3 coding sequence is TGTGCCAGCAGTGGGACGGCCTCCGGCTACACCTTC.

The rearrangement links TRBV19 to TRBJ2-5; D gene unclear. Trimming removed 6 bases from V and 7 bases from J, with 15 bases in between. The CDR3 contains 13 residues. The V gene's germline CDR1 is LNHDA and CDR2 SQIVND (reference sequence). CDR3 sequence (DNA): TGTGCCAGTAGCCCCCCCTTCGGCGGGACCCAGTACTTC. Translated: CASSPPFGGTQYF.